This T cell receptor (beta chain) was sequenced during a study of lymphopenia after photon versus proton radiotherapy. Details on this clone: Its antigen is still unknown.

Findings and caveats of the study: After lymphocyte nadir, photon-treated repertoires showed oligoclonal expansion, especially CD8+ Temra. In patients who died, overall survival fell as post-nadir TCR diversity dropped more.

TCRdb's table, derived via immunoSEQ multiplex PCR, lists solely in-frame clones and lacks some. The repertoire holds roughly 150,000 clones, with approximately 91% as singletons. The V gene lost 7 bases and the J gene lost 1 base, with 18 bases spanning the gap. The CDR3 loop spans 16 amino acids. Per germline, CDR1 MNHEY and CDR2 SMNVEV (reference sequence). The receptor was isolated from a middle-aged man with gastric cancer. The sample consisted of peripheral blood, taken from a patient treated with photon-based radiotherapy. V gene TRBV27 combines with J gene TRBJ2-3; D may be TRBD2 (6 bases). CDR3 protein: CASKTWGVGGTDTQYF. CDR3 bases: TGTGCCAGCAAAACTTGGGGGGTGGGCGGCACAGATACGCAGTATTTT.